This TCR beta chain emerged from a study of OX40 agonist ivuxolimab in advanced cancers. With respect to the entire study: Ivuxolimab was a fully human IgG2 agonistic monoclonal antibody targeting the costimulatory receptor OX40 (CD134). In the dose-escalation cohort, 70% to 85% of patients were male, and the mean age was roughly 60 years, with a range of roughly 20 to 80. Of the roughly 51 patients in dose escalation, 19 had hepatocellular carcinoma, around 15 had melanoma, 9 had renal cell carcinoma and 9 had head and neck cancer. Patients were allowed to have had prior anti-PD-1, anti-PD-L1 or anti-CTLA-4 therapy, and more than 30% of the dose-escalation patients had previously received checkpoint inhibitors. Three dose-escalation patients achieved partial responses, one with hepatocellular carcinoma and two with cutaneous melanoma. The paper reports the monotherapy dose-escalation portion (N of about 52 patients) of the phase I ivuxolimab trial. Intravenous ivuxolimab was administered to patients every 2 weeks at six dose levels: 0.01, 0.1, 0.3, 1.5, 3 and 10 mg/kg. Peripheral TCRbeta sequencing was intended to test whether TCR sequence diversity was altered and clonal T-cell expansion was caused by ivuxolimab. Here is what the overall study found, with its caveats: Low levels of normalized T-cell clonal expansion were also seen in some patients who did not respond. After ivuxolimab, expanded clones were on average more numerous among CD8+ T cells than among CD4+ T cells. In partial responders in the 0.1-3.0 mg/kg groups, normalized peripheral clonal expansion was found to be among the lowest, especially among CD8+ T cells. Clonal expansion of both CD4+ and CD8+ blood T cells was observed from baseline to week 6 at doses 0.1 to 3.0 mg/kg. Antigen specificity was not determined for the clonally expanded peripheral T cells.

Genomic DNA was extracted from sorted cells for sequencing of the TCRbeta CDR3 region. TCRbeta CDR3 regions were sequenced using the immunoSEQ Assay. Sourced from immuneACCESS, this table was stored by TCRdb with only in-frame sequences that have V and J called. A share of the clones is absent; for the studies checked, an unresolved V gene accounts for under half, and the remainder has no known explanation. The sample profile shows tens of thousands of clones; around four fifths of them were found once. The ten largest make up roughly 25% of the sample. This clone was picked up one time. Its binding antigen is unknown. Qualities for individual bases were not recorded, and no much larger clone is one base off. Counted from cysteine to phenylalanine, this CDR3 has 15 amino acids. Just the 45-base CDR3 DNA is kept, in frame starting at base 1. The germline V gene sets CDR1 to SNHLY and CDR2 to FYNNEI. Here V drops 5 bases and J drops 5 bases, and the junction holds 8 bases not matched to any gene.

The trial excluded patients who had a history of autoimmune disease or were on systemic immunosuppression. Peripheral blood for TCR sequencing was drawn from every dose cohort at baseline, at cycle 4 day 1 and at cycle 7 day 1. Samples were obtained from an open-label, multicenter, first-in-human phase I dose-escalation trial of ivuxolimab. The trial enrolled adults with locally advanced or metastatic head and neck squamous cell, hepatocellular, melanoma or renal cell carcinoma. Before TCR sequencing, CD4+ T cells and CD8+ T cells from peripheral blood were sorted into separate populations. Sequencing was performed on CD4+ or CD8+ T cells sorted from blood, taken in a trial of the OX40 agonist ivuxolimab. The sequence links TRBV2 to TRBJ2-1; a stretch of 8 junction bases matches TRBD1. The receptor comes from an adult with an advanced solid tumor such as melanoma, head and neck, liver or kidney cancer. CDR3 sequence: CASSTAGTGNNEQFF. The nucleotide sequence is given as TGTGCCAGCAGTACTGCCGGGACAGGTAACAATGAGCAGTTCTTC.